This is a list of T cell receptor beta chains from one sample in a study of tumor-infiltrating lymphocytes in primary liver carcinoma. TCRdb reanalysed the multiplex PCR reads using MiXCR and keeps one entry per CDR3 protein. The sample lists fewer than 350,000 distinct CDR3 sequences, approximately 65% occurring once. What was sequenced was peripheral blood. The receptors come from a man aged 35 to 55 with primary liver carcinoma and hepatitis B virus infection. Both conserved end residues are part of each CDR3. Each record gives: CDR3 protein, CDR3 DNA, J gene, V gene, clone size, D gene. The D gene is left open where the match is weak. Some rows mark clone size as missing; the rest say once, few, many or name a class of expanded clone.

CTSSLRDTNNYGYTF | TGTACCAGCAGCCTACGTGACACAAATAACTATGGATACACCTTC | TRBJ1-2 | TRBV11-1 | few | -
CVSSLGLADCNGQFF | TGTGTCAGCAGCCTTGGACTAGCGGACTGCAATGGGCAGTTCTTC | TRBJ2-1 | TRBV11-1 | - | TRBD2
CASSQETGFNTEAFF | TGCGCCAGCAGCCAAGAAACAGGGTTTAACACTGAAGCTTTCTTT | TRBJ1-1 | TRBV4-1 | many | -
CASSRQGVSAEAFF | TGTGCCAGCAGTCGACAGGGCGTGAGCGCTGAAGCTTTCTTT | TRBJ1-1 | TRBV6-5 | - | TRBD1
CASSFGTETDTQYF | TGTGCCAGCAGCTTCGGGACAGAGACAGATACGCAGTATTTT | TRBJ2-3 | TRBV7-9 | few | TRBD1
CVNSLEVLRTAQYF | TGTGTCAACAGCTTAGAGGTCCTCCGAACCGCGCAGTATTTT | TRBJ2-3 | TRBV11-2 | once | -
CASSSGTGALYEQYF | TGTGCCAGCAGTTCCGGGACAGGGGCCCTCTACGAGCAGTACTTC | TRBJ2-7 | TRBV6-1 | - | TRBD1
CVSSPTSGPYNEQFF | TGTGTCAGCAGCCCCACTAGCGGCCCCTACAATGAGCAGTTCTTC | TRBJ2-1 | TRBV11-2 | - | TRBD2
CAITPSDRGLAKNIQYF | TGTGCCATCACTCCTTCTGACAGGGGATTAGCCAAAAACATTCAGTACTTC | TRBJ2-4 | TRBV6-6 | - | TRBD1
CASSLVRLALGKKGTQYF | TGTGCAAGCAGCTTAGTGAGGCTAGCCCTGGGAAAAAAAGGGACCCAGTACTTC | TRBJ2-5 | TRBV11-2 | - | -
CATLIRPAQRRQLQETQYF | TGTGCCACCTTAATCCGACCCGCCCAACGGAGACAGCTCCAAGAGACCCAGTACTTC | TRBJ2-5 | TRBV6-2/TRBV6-3 | many | -
CAISAGVNTEAFF | TGTGCCATCAGTGCAGGGGTGAACACTGAAGCTTTCTTT | TRBJ1-1 | TRBV10-3 | - | -
CSVADRVNYEQYF | TGCAGCGTTGCGGACAGGGTAAACTACGAGCAGTACTTC | TRBJ2-7 | TRBV29-1 | many | TRBD1
CASSLDGGDTRELFF | TGCGCCAGCAGCTTGGACGGGGGCGACACCAGGGAGCTGTTTTTT | TRBJ2-2 | TRBV5-1 | - | -
CASSLSGDEQYF | TGTGCCAGCAGCTTATCCGGAGACGAGCAGTACTTC | TRBJ2-7 | TRBV7-9 | few | -
CASRLMTSESRYEQFF | TGTGCCAGCAGACTGATGACTAGCGAGAGTAGGTATGAGCAGTTCTTC | TRBJ2-1 | TRBV11-2 | - | TRBD2
CASSLDIAGGTSTDTQYF | TGTGCCAGCAGCTTGGATATAGCGGGAGGCACTAGCACAGATACGCAGTATTTT | TRBJ2-3 | TRBV5-4 | - | TRBD2
CATKGQGVITDTQYF | TGTGCTACCAAGGGACAGGGGGTAATTACAGATACGCAGTATTTT | TRBJ2-3 | TRBV28 | - | TRBD1
CASSRGGTSTDTQYF | TGTGCCAGCAGCCGGGGGGGCACCAGCACAGATACGCAGTATTTT | TRBJ2-3 | TRBV5-5 | many | TRBD2
CASNSRVDGYTF | TGTGCCAGCAACTCCAGGGTAGACGGCTACACCTTC | TRBJ1-2 | TRBV6-1 | many | -
CASTLWGQCNEQFF | TGTGCCAGCACCCTGTGGGGGCAGTGCAATGAGCAGTTCTTC | TRBJ2-1 | TRBV11-2 | - | -
CASSPIAGEGTDTQYF | TGTGCCAGCAGCCCCATAGCGGGAGAGGGCACAGATACGCAGTATTTT | TRBJ2-3 | TRBV4-2 | - | TRBD2
CANSQDTGLYEQYF | TGCGCCAACAGCCAAGACACGGGACTTTACGAGCAGTATTTC | TRBJ2-7 | TRBV4-1 | - | -
CASSYSRERPYEQYF | TGTGCCAGCAGTTACTCTAGGGAGCGTCCATACGAGCAGTACTTC | TRBJ2-7 | TRBV6-6 | many | -
CASSDWGGEQYF | TGCGCCAGCAGTGACTGGGGGGGCGAGCAGTACTTC | TRBJ2-7 | TRBV10-2 | many | TRBD2
CASSMSPLGNGNEQFF | TGTGCCAGCAGTATGTCGCCTCTCGGAAACGGCAATGAGCAGTTCTTC | TRBJ2-1 | TRBV5-4 | many | -
CASSSRGTITEAFF | TGCGCCAGCAGCTCCCGAGGGACAATTACTGAAGCTTTCTTT | TRBJ1-1 | TRBV5-1 | few | -
CATSDFEREQYF | TGTGCCACCAGTGATTTTGAAAGGGAGCAGTACTTC | TRBJ2-7 | TRBV24-1 | - | -
CSVEETSRIGEQYF | TGCAGCGTTGAAGAGACTAGCCGGATAGGGGAGCAGTACTTC | TRBJ2-7 | TRBV29-1 | many | TRBD2
CASSSPDRGQTEAFF | TGTGCCAGCAGTTCCCCTGACAGGGGACAAACTGAAGCTTTCTTT | TRBJ1-1 | TRBV12-3/TRBV12-4 | many | TRBD1
CASSSAGTSEICEQFF | TGTGCCAGCAGTTCCGCCGGGACTAGCGAGATATGTGAGCAGTTCTTC | TRBJ2-1 | TRBV11-1 | - | TRBD2
CASSSFRGGDTGELFF | TGTGCCAGCAGCTCATTCCGCGGGGGCGATACCGGGGAGCTGTTTTTT | TRBJ2-2 | TRBV7-9 | - | -
CASSLAYRGTGTEAFF | TGTGCCAGCAGCTTAGCCTACAGGGGGACGGGAACTGAAGCTTTCTTT | TRBJ1-1 | TRBV11-2 | large | TRBD1
CASGTLWGQGTYGQYF | TGTGCCAGCGGGACCTTGTGGGGACAGGGAACCTACGGGCAGTACTTC | TRBJ2-7 | TRBV12-3/TRBV12-4 | - | TRBD1
CASSSTGDNEQFF | TGTGCCAGCAGCTCAACAGGGGACAATGAGCAGTTCTTC | TRBJ2-1 | TRBV7-9 | - | TRBD1
CASTSGRYEQFF | TGTGCCAGCACTAGCGGGAGGTATGAGCAGTTCTTC | TRBJ2-1 | TRBV28 | - | TRBD2
CASSLDARTGTQYF | TGTGCCAGCAGCCTAGACGCGCGAACAGGTACGCAGTATTTT | TRBJ2-3 | TRBV4-2 | - | -
CSVIVGNFEAFF | TGCAGCGTTATCGTAGGGAACTTTGAAGCTTTCTTT | TRBJ1-1 | TRBV29-1 | - | -
CPTSRDTWSQETQYF | TGTCCCACCAGCAGAGACACTTGGAGCCAAGAGACCCAGTACTTC | TRBJ2-5 | TRBV15 | - | -
CAVNPSGGETQYF | TGTGCCGTCAACCCCTCGGGGGGAGAGACCCAGTACTTC | TRBJ2-5 | TRBV12-3/TRBV12-4 | - | TRBD2
CTSSYGGEQFF | TGTACCAGTAGTTACGGTGGTGAGCAGTTCTTC | TRBJ2-1 | TRBV6-5 | - | -
CARRYVSNTQYF | TGTGCCAGGAGATACGTCAGCAATACGCAGTATTTT | TRBJ2-3 | TRBV11-2 | - | -
CASSLGGRPQHF | TGTGCCAGCAGTTTAGGTGGTCGGCCCCAGCATTTT | TRBJ1-5 | TRBV12-3/TRBV12-4 | once | -
CSVSLLQAANTGELFF | TGCAGCGTGAGTCTTTTACAGGCCGCGAACACCGGGGAGCTGTTTTTT | TRBJ2-2 | TRBV29-1 | many | -
CASSLAAGNSYGYTF | TGTGCCAGCAGTTTAGCAGCGGGAAACAGCTATGGCTACACCTTC | TRBJ1-2 | TRBV28 | few | -
CASSLPGVPNTGELFF | TGTGCCAGCAGCTTACCTGGGGTACCGAACACCGGGGAGCTGTTTTTT | TRBJ2-2 | TRBV5-6 | - | -
CTSSPRTGGLYGYTF | TGTACCAGCAGCCCTAGGACAGGGGGCCTCTATGGCTACACCTTC | TRBJ1-2 | TRBV7-9 | once | TRBD1
CASTLSLGNNEKLFF | TGTGCCAGCACCCTCTCACTGGGGAACAATGAAAAACTGTTTTTT | TRBJ1-4 | TRBV6-6 | many | -
CASMLDRDTQYF | TGTGCCAGCATGCTAGACAGGGACACGCAGTATTTT | TRBJ2-3 | TRBV28 | - | TRBD1
CASSPLDQLVEAFF | TGCGCCAGCAGCCCCCTCGACCAGCTGGTGGAAGCTTTCTTT | TRBJ1-1 | TRBV5-1 | - | -
CASSFLRETEAFF | TGTGCCAGCAGCTTCCTAAGGGAGACTGAAGCTTTCTTT | TRBJ1-1 | TRBV5-6 | - | -
CASSLAAALAGAYNEQFF | TGTGCCAGCAGCTTGGCGGCAGCACTAGCGGGGGCCTACAATGAGCAGTTCTTC | TRBJ2-1 | TRBV11-2 | many | TRBD2
CASSPGSGSRDMQYF | TGTGCCAGCTCACCAGGAAGCGGGAGCAGAGATATGCAGTATTTT | TRBJ2-3 | TRBV18 | - | TRBD2
CASSQAETGNYEQYF | TGCGCCAGCAGCCAAGCCGAGACAGGGAACTACGAGCAGTACTTC | TRBJ2-7 | TRBV4-3 | - | TRBD1
CASSFLLAENIQYF | TGTGCCAGTAGCTTTCTACTAGCCGAAAACATTCAGTACTTC | TRBJ2-4 | TRBV11-1 | - | -
CASSMSSDTQYF | TGTGCCAGTAGTATGTCTTCAGATACGCAGTATTTT | TRBJ2-3 | TRBV19 | once | -
CAISESAGGYYEQYF | TGTGCCATCAGTGAGTCGGCGGGAGGGTACTACGAGCAGTACTTC | TRBJ2-7 | TRBV10-3 | many | TRBD2